Here is one T cell receptor (beta chain) with its context. Only in-frame clones appear in the TCRdb table, and some are missing; sequencing was by immunoSEQ multiplex PCR. This table has 20,000 to 30,000 clones, roughly 88% appearing once. This sample stems from a study of control samples from healthy donors and cancer patients. Trimming pared 7 bases from V and 6 bases from J, leaving 6 bases between. The CDR3 sequence is 10 residues long. Germline values: CDR1 MNHNY, CDR2 SVGAGI (reference sequence). The genes are TRBV6-6 and TRBJ1-2; D remains ambiguous. The source material was PBMCs. The origin of this receptor is a man over 45 with lung cancer. The CDR3 is CASTGNGYTF. The CDR3 DNA reads as TGTGCCAGCACGGGAAATGGCTACACCTTC.